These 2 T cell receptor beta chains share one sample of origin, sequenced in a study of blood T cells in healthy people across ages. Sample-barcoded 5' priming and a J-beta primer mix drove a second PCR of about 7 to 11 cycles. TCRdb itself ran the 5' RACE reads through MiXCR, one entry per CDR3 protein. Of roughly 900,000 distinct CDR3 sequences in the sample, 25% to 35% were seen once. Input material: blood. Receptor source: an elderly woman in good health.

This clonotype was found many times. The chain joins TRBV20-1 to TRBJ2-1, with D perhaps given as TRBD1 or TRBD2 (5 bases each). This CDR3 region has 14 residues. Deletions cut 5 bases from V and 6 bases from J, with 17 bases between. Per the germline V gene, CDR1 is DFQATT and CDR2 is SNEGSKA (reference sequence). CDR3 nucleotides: TGCAGTGCTTCTCCCCCGGGGCAGGTCAATGAGCAGTTCTTC. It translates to CSASPPGQVNEQFF.

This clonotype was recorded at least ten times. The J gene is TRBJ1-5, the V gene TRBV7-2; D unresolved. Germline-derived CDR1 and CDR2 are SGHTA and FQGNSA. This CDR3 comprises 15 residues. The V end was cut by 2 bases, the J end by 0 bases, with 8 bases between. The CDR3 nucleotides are TGTGCCAGCAGCTTAAGTAGCTATAGCAATCAGCCCCAGCATTTT. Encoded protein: CASSLSSYSNQPQHF.